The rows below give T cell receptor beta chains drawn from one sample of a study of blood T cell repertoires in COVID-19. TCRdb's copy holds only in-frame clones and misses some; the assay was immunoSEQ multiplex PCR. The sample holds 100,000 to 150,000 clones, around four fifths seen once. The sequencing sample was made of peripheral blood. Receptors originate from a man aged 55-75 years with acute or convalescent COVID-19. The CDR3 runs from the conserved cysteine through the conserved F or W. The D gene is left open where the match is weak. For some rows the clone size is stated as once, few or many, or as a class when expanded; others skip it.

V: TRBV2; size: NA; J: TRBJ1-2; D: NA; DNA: TGTGCCAGCAGTGAAGCGGTCGAGGGCGGCTACACCTTC; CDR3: CASSEAVEGGYTF
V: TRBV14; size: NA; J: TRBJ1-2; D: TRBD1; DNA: TGTGCCAGCAGCCCAATGGACAGGGAAGGCTATGGCTACACCTTC; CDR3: CASSPMDREGYGYTF
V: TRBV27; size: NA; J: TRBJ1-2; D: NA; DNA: TGTGCCAGCAGTTTTTATGCGGGGCTAGCTAACTATGGCTACACCTTC; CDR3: CASSFYAGLANYGYTF
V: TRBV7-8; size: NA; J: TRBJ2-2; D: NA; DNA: TGTGCCAGCAGCTTAATGGCAGGGCGAAGATTCACCGGGGAGCTGTTTTTT; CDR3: CASSLMAGRRFTGELFF
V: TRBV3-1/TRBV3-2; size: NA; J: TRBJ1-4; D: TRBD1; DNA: TGTGCCAGCGAAGACAGGGGAAGTGAAAAACTGTTTTTT; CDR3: CASEDRGSEKLFF
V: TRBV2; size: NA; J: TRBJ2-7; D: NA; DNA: TGTGCCAGCAGGGCGATTTCGGGAGCGAGCGAGCAGTACTTC; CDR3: CASRAISGASEQYF
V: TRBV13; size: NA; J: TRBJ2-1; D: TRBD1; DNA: TGTGCCAGCAGCTTAACAGACAGGGCCAGGCAGTTCTTC; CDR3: CASSLTDRARQFF
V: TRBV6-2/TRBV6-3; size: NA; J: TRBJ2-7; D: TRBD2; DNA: TGTGCCAGCAGTTATAACAGCGGGGGCCCGGGGAAGCAGTACTTC; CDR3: CASSYNSGGPGKQYF
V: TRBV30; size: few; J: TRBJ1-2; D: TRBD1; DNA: TGTGCCTGGAGTGTCCCGCAGGGGGGCGGCTACACCTTC; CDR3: CAWSVPQGGGYTF
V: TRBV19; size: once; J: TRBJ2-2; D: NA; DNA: TGTGCCAGTACCGACGACAGACGTAACACCGGGGAGCTGTTTTTT; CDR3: CASTDDRRNTGELFF
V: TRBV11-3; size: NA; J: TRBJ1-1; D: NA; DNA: TGTGCCAGCAGGGCTAATCGGGGTGAAGCTTTCTTT; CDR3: CASRANRGEAFF
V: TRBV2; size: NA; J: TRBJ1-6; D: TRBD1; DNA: TGTGCCAGCAGTACCCGGGACAGGGGTTCTACACCCCTCCACTTT; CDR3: CASSTRDRGSTPLHF
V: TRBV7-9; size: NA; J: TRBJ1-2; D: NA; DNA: TGTGCCAGCAGCTTAGATGCTGGGCTCTATGGCTACACCTTC; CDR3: CASSLDAGLYGYTF
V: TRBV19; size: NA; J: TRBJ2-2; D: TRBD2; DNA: TGTGCCGGTAGCGGGAGGGCCGGGGAGCTGTTTTTT; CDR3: CAGSGRAGELFF
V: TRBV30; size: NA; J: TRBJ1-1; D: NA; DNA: TGTGCCTGGGGTCGGATACAGGTTGAGACTTTCTTT; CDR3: CAWGRIQVETFF
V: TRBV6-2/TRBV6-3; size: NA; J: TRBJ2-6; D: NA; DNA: TGTGCCAGCAGCAAGCTAGAGGGGGCCAACGTCCTGACTTTC; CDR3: CASSKLEGANVLTF
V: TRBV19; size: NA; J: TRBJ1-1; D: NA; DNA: TGTGCCAGTAGTATAGATGGAGGCAGGCCATTGAACACTGAAGCTTTCTTT; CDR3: CASSIDGGRPLNTEAFF
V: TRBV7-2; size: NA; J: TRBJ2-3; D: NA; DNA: TGTGCCAGCAGCTTTGCGGGGCGGGGTACGCAGTATTTT; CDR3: CASSFAGRGTQYF
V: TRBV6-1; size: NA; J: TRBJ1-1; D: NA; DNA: TGTGCCAGCAGTGAATTGGGGGTTCATGGAGGGGCTTTCTTT; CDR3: CASSELGVHGGAFF
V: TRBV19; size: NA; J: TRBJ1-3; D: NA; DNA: TGTGCCAGTAGTATAGGTTCCGGGGCTGGAAACACCATATATTTT; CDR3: CASSIGSGAGNTIYF
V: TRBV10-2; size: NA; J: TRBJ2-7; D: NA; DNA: TGCGCCACTAGGGACACTAGCTACGAGCAGTACTTC; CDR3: CATRDTSYEQYF
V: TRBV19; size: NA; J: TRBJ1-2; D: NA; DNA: TGTGCCAGTAGTCCACCGTGGGGGGAGGATGGCTACACCTTC; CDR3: CASSPPWGEDGYTF
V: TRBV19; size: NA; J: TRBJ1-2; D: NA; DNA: TGTGCCAGTAGTATAGGGGCAGGGATTAACTATGGCTACACCTTC; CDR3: CASSIGAGINYGYTF
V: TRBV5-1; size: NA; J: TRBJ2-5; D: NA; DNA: TGCGCCAGCAGCTGGAGGGGCTTTCAAGAGACCCAGTACTTC; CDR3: CASSWRGFQETQYF
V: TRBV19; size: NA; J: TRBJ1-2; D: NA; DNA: TGTGCCAGTAGTCCCAATGGGGACACTTATGGCTACACCTTC; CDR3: CASSPNGDTYGYTF
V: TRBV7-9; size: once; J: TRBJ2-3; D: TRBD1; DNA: TGTGCCAGCAGCAGCCCGACAGGGGGTACGCAGTATTTT; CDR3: CASSSPTGGTQYF
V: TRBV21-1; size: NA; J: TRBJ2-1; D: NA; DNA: NA; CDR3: CASSKVGTGTDNEQFF
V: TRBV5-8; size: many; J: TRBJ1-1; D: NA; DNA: TGTGCCAGCAGCTTGGTATCAGGGCCGAGAACTGAAGCTTTCTTT; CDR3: CASSLVSGPRTEAFF
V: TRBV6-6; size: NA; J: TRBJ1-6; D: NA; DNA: TGTGCCAGCAGACCCCAGGGAGGAGCGGGTTCACCCCTCCACTTT; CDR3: CASRPQGGAGSPLHF
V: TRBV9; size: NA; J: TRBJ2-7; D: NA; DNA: TGTGCCAGCAGCCCCGTGGGTTTGGGAGCCTACGAGCAGTACTTC; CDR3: CASSPVGLGAYEQYF
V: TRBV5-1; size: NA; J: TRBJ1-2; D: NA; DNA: TGCGCCAGCAGCTTGGAGGCAGGAAAGTATGGCTACACCTTC; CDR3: CASSLEAGKYGYTF
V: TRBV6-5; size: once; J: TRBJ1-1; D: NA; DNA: TGTGCCAGCAGCTCCAAGACAGGGAACACTGAAGCTTTCTTT; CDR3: CASSSKTGNTEAFF
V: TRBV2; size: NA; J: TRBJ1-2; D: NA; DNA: TGTGCCAGCACCCCCATGGGGGGGAGAGCTAACTATGGCTACACCTTC; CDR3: CASTPMGGRANYGYTF
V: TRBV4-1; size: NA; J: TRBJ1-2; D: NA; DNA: TGCGCCAGCGCCGATGTGGGCAACTATGGCTACACCTTC; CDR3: CASADVGNYGYTF
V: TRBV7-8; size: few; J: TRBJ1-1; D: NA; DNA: TGTGCCAGCAGCTTAAAATTCTCGGGAGGGGTGATGAACACTGAAGCTTTCTTT; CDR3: CASSLKFSGGVMNTEAFF
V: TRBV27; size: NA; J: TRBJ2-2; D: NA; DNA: TGTGCCAGCACTAACACAGGGCCCGGGGAGCTGTTTTTT; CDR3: CASTNTGPGELFF
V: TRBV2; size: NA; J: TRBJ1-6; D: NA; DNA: TGTGCCAGCACGGTGTCGGGGAATTCACCCCTCCACTTT; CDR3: CASTVSGNSPLHF
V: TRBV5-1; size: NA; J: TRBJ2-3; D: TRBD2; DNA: TGCGCCAGCAGCTTGTTTCGTCTTTCGGAGCGGGGGGCAAACACAGATACGCAGTATTTT; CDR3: CASSLFRLSERGANTDTQYF
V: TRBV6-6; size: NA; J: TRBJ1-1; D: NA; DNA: TGTGCCAGCAGTCCCGGAGGGGTTGAAGCTTTCTTT; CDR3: CASSPGGVEAFF
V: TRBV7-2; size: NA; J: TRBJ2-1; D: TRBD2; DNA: TGTGCCAGCAGCTTCCCGGGACTAGCGGGTTTCAATGAGCAGTTCTTC; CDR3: CASSFPGLAGFNEQFF
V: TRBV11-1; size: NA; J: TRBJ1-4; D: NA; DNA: TGTGCCAGCAGCCCAAAATCCGGGAACGGCGAAAAACTGTTTTTT; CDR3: CASSPKSGNGEKLFF
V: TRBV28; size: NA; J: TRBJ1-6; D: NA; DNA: TGTGCCAGCAGCACCCACTTGAGCTCCTATAATTCACCCCTCCACTTT; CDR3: CASSTHLSSYNSPLHF